Listed below are T cell receptor beta chains from one sample, sequenced in a study of T cells in Graves' hyperthyroidism and ophthalmopathy. TCRdb ran MiXCR on the multiplex PCR reads and lists one entry per CDR3 protein. The table shows fewer than 400,000 distinct CDR3 sequences, with more than 20% occurring only once. Sequenced sample: blood. These receptors originate from a man aged 50-59 years with Graves' hyperthyroidism. Both conserved end residues are part of each CDR3. A D gene is named only where the DNA matches it firmly. Where a row states a size, it is once, few, many or the class of an expanded clone; other rows omit it.

V	size	D	J	CDR3	DNA
TRBV6-1	NA	NA	TRBJ2-3	CASSEHSYTDTQYF	TGTGCCAGCAGTGAGCACAGCTACACAGATACGCAGTATTTT
TRBV7-3	few	NA	TRBJ1-1	CASSLWPNTEAFF	TGTGCCAGCAGCTTATGGCCGAACACTGAAGCTTTCTTT
TRBV7-9	NA	NA	TRBJ2-1	CASSLQAGMHNEQFF	TGTGCCAGCAGCTTACAAGCAGGGATGCACAATGAGCAGTTCTTC
TRBV5-1	many	NA	TRBJ2-7	CASSLGGGGYEQYF	TGTGCCAGCAGCTTAGGGGGAGGGGGCTACGAGCAGTACTTC
TRBV7-8	many	NA	TRBJ1-1	CASSPGPMNTEAFF	TGTGCCAGCAGTCCGGGACCCATGAACACTGAAGCTTTCTTT
TRBV28	many	TRBD2	TRBJ2-1	CASRETSGRQQFF	TGTGCCAGCAGGGAGACTAGCGGCCGACAACAGTTCTTC
TRBV27	many	NA	TRBJ2-3	CASSLSGSVTDTQYF	TGTGCCAGCAGTTTAAGCGGCAGCGTCACAGATACGCAGTATTTT
TRBV6-2/TRBV6-3	NA	NA	TRBJ1-5	CASTMDNSNQPQHF	TGTGCCAGCACTATGGACAATAGCAATCAGCCCCAGCATTTT
TRBV11-2	NA	NA	TRBJ2-7	CASGLDQERPYEQYF	TGTGCCAGCGGCTTAGATCAGGAGCGTCCCTACGAGCAGTACTTC
TRBV20-1	few	TRBD2	TRBJ2-1	CSARDAGGPYNEQFF	TGCAGTGCTAGAGACGCGGGAGGGCCCTACAATGAGCAGTTCTTC
TRBV27	many	NA	TRBJ1-1	CASSLSHRNTEAFF	TGTGCCAGCAGTTTATCCCACAGAAACACTGAAGCTTTCTTT
TRBV20-1	NA	NA	TRBJ2-3	CSAREGPPTDTQYF	TGCAGTGCTAGAGAGGGCCCTCCCACAGATACGCAGTATTTT
TRBV12-3/TRBV12-4	few	NA	TRBJ1-5	CASSLQGGQPQHF	TGTGCCAGCAGTTTACAGGGAGGACAGCCCCAGCATTTT
TRBV11-2	NA	TRBD2	TRBJ2-5	CASSQGGLAGAGETQYF	TGTGCCAGCAGCCAAGGAGGACTAGCGGGAGCCGGCGAGACCCAGTACTTC
TRBV30	few	TRBD2	TRBJ2-3	CAWGRALGTDTQYF	TGTGCCTGGGGGAGGGCCCTCGGCACAGATACGCAGTATTTT
TRBV6-1	few	TRBD2	TRBJ2-3	CASRGLAGDGRSTDTQYF	TGTGCCAGCAGGGGACTAGCGGGAGATGGTCGGAGCACAGATACGCAGTATTTT
TRBV18	NA	TRBD2	TRBJ2-1	CASSLVELAGGTNEQFF	TGTGCCAGCTCACTAGTCGAACTAGCGGGAGGGACCAATGAGCAGTTCTTC
TRBV7-3	NA	NA	TRBJ2-1	CASSPPGSAYNEQFF	TGTGCCAGCAGCCCCCCCGGGTCAGCCTACAATGAGCAGTTCTTC
TRBV7-2	many	NA	TRBJ2-3	CASSLAGSSTDTQYF	TGTGCCAGCAGCTTAGCGGGGTCTAGCACAGATACGCAGTATTTT
TRBV11-1	many	NA	TRBJ2-1	CASSLARSGSYNEQFF	TGTGCCAGCAGCTTAGCGCGATCAGGTTCCTACAATGAGCAGTTCTTC
TRBV27	many	NA	TRBJ2-1	CASGLGRGYNEQFF	TGTGCCAGCGGACTTGGACGGGGGTATAATGAGCAGTTCTTC
TRBV24-1	few	TRBD1	TRBJ2-7	CANLRQGSHEQYF	TGTGCCAACCTAAGACAGGGATCCCACGAGCAGTACTTC
TRBV2	NA	NA	TRBJ2-7	CASSDRAGGRYEQYF	TGTGCCAGCAGTGATAGAGCTGGCGGAAGGTACGAGCAGTACTTC
TRBV20-1	many	TRBD1	TRBJ2-7	CSAGGQGAHEQYF	TGCAGTGCTGGGGGACAGGGGGCCCACGAGCAGTACTTC
TRBV12-3/TRBV12-4	many	NA	TRBJ1-2	CASSFSRATGGYTF	TGTGCCAGCAGTTTCTCCAGGGCAACTGGTGGCTACACCTTC
TRBV20-1	many	TRBD2	TRBJ2-1	CSAGVLAGSVNEQFF	TGCAGTGCCGGCGTATTAGCGGGGAGTGTCAATGAGCAGTTCTTC
TRBV7-8	many	NA	TRBJ2-7	CASSRAIYEQYF	TGTGCCAGCAGCCGGGCCATCTACGAGCAGTACTTC
TRBV6-5	NA	NA	TRBJ2-2	CASSYWPGELLF	TGTGCCAGCAGTTATTGGCCCGGGGAGCTGCTTTTT
TRBV15	NA	NA	TRBJ2-3	CATSRDVSDTQYF	TGTGCCACCAGCAGAGATGTCTCAGATACGCAGTATTTT
TRBV20-1	few	NA	TRBJ2-3	CSAIGGADTQYF	TGCAGTGCTATCGGGGGCGCAGATACGCAGTATTTT
TRBV30	NA	NA	TRBJ2-2	CAWSETVGELFF	TGTGCCTGGAGTGAGACCGTCGGGGAGCTGTTTTTT
TRBV7-9	once	NA	TRBJ1-2	CASSLGGISDYGYTF	TGTGCCAGCAGCTTAGGTGGGATTTCCGACTATGGCTACACCTTC
TRBV5-1	NA	NA	TRBJ2-2	CASSLEAVNTGELFF	TGCGCCAGCAGCTTGGAAGCGGTGAACACCGGGGAGCTGTTTTTT